Listed below are T cell receptor beta chains from one sample, sequenced in a study of blood T cell repertoires in COVID-19. Clones were read by immunoSEQ multiplex PCR, and TCRdb kept only the in-frame ones, dropping some. The sample includes 250,000 to 300,000 clones, around 87% of them seen just once. The sequenced sample was peripheral blood. Source of these receptors: a woman aged 55-75 years with COVID-19, enrolled during active disease. CDR3s include the opening cysteine and the closing phenylalanine or tryptophan. D genes are given only for firm matches. Expanded clones get a size class; other rows say once, few or many, or leave the size out.

TRBV19,TRBJ1-1,TRBD1,-,CASSTAGGYGTEAFF,TGTGCCAGTAGTACCGCAGGGGGCTACGGCACTGAAGCTTTCTTT
TRBV3-1/TRBV3-2,TRBJ1-2,TRBD1,-,CASSQFGTGGDYGYTF,TGTGCCAGCAGCCAATTCGGGACAGGGGGCGACTATGGCTACACCTTC
TRBV27,TRBJ1-1,TRBD1,-,CASSTRTGLNTEAFF,TGTGCCAGCAGTACAAGGACAGGGTTGAACACTGAAGCTTTCTTT
TRBV6-5,TRBJ1-5,-,-,CASSPTDSNQPQHF,TGTGCCAGCAGTCCGACAGATAGCAATCAGCCCCAGCATTTT
TRBV6-5,TRBJ2-1,-,-,CASSYDGGSYNEQFF,TGTGCCAGCAGTTATGATGGGGGCTCATACAATGAGCAGTTCTTC
TRBV6-5,TRBJ2-3,-,-,CATSRTDSTDTQYF,TGTGCCACCTCCCGGACAGATTCCACAGATACGCAGTATTTT
TRBV30,TRBJ1-5,TRBD1,-,CALDRGGGGNQPQHF,TGTGCCTTAGACAGGGGAGGGGGAGGCAATCAGCCCCAGCATTTT
TRBV25-1,TRBJ1-1,-,few,CASSRGGNTEAFF,TGTGCCAGCAGCCGGGGGGGGAACACTGAAGCTTTCTTT
TRBV7-9,TRBJ2-7,-,-,CASSSAGPSYEQYF,TGTGCCAGCAGCTCCGCGGGGCCTTCCTACGAGCAGTACTTC
TRBV5-1,TRBJ2-5,TRBD1,-,CASSLAKQGAGETQYF,TGCGCCAGCAGCTTGGCTAAACAGGGGGCGGGTGAGACCCAGTACTTC
TRBV9,TRBJ2-1,-,once,CASSSTGNDEQFF,TGTGCCAGCAGCTCCACAGGGAATGATGAGCAGTTCTTC
TRBV19,TRBJ2-7,TRBD1,-,CASSTGGISYEQYF,TGTGCCAGTAGTACAGGGGGCATCTCCTACGAGCAGTACTTC
TRBV15,TRBJ2-7,TRBD2,-,CATSSRGLAGYEQYF,TGTGCCACCAGCAGTCGGGGACTAGCAGGTTACGAGCAGTACTTC
TRBV18,TRBJ2-7,-,-,CASSRGASNEQYF,TGTGCCAGCTCCAGGGGGGCATCTAACGAGCAGTACTTC
TRBV5-6,TRBJ2-1,-,-,CASSLIGEGQFF,TGTGCCAGCAGCTTGATCGGGGAAGGGCAGTTCTTC
TRBV27,TRBJ2-3,-,-,CASSFYSSTDTQYF,TGTGCCAGCAGTTTCTACAGCAGCACAGATACGCAGTATTTT
TRBV6-5,TRBJ1-2,TRBD1,-,CASRKDRGYGYTF,TGTGCCAGCCGCAAGGACAGGGGCTATGGCTACACCTTC
TRBV6-6,TRBJ2-7,TRBD1,-,CASRGTGADYEQYF,TGTGCCAGCAGAGGGACAGGGGCGGACTACGAGCAGTACTTC
TRBV10-3,TRBJ1-2,-,-,CAISSAREAETGYTF,TGTGCCATCAGTTCAGCCAGGGAAGCCGAGACTGGCTACACCTTC
TRBV6-2/TRBV6-3,TRBJ2-2,-,few,CASSYTGPDTGELFF,TGTGCCAGCAGTTACACCGGTCCGGACACCGGGGAGCTGTTTTTT
TRBV11-3,TRBJ1-1,TRBD1,-,CASSRDRDTEAFF,TGTGCCAGCAGCAGAGACAGGGACACTGAAGCTTTCTTT
TRBV30,TRBJ1-4,TRBD1,-,CAFDTGTGAGVNEKLFF,TGTGCCTTTGACACCGGGACAGGGGCCGGGGTTAATGAAAAACTGTTTTTT
TRBV3-1/TRBV3-2,TRBJ1-6,-,-,CASSQLMGSLNSPLHF,TGTGCCAGCAGCCAATTGATGGGGAGTCTGAATTCACCCCTCCACTTT
TRBV6-2/TRBV6-3,TRBJ1-5,-,-,CASSRGYNQPQHF,TGTGCCAGCAGCCGCGGGTACAATCAGCCCCAGCATTTT
TRBV18,TRBJ1-3,-,-,CASSPGHGDTIYF,TGTGCCAGCTCACCTGGGCACGGGGACACCATATATTTT
TRBV10-3,TRBJ1-5,TRBD1,few,CAISGGQADQPQHF,TGTGCCATCAGTGGGGGACAGGCCGATCAGCCCCAGCATTTT
TRBV3-1/TRBV3-2,TRBJ2-5,TRBD1,-,CASSHDDRAGETQYF,TGTGCCAGCAGCCACGATGACAGGGCCGGAGAGACCCAGTACTTC
TRBV7-6,TRBJ2-1,TRBD1,-,CASSSTGNPNEQFF,TGTGCCAGCAGTTCGACAGGGAATCCCAATGAGCAGTTCTTC
TRBV7-3,TRBJ2-1,TRBD2,-,CASSLTGVAGGPSEQFF,TGTGCCAGCAGCTTAACAGGGGTAGCGGGGGGCCCTAGTGAGCAGTTCTTC
TRBV5-4,TRBJ2-7,TRBD2,-,CASSSSGGVAYEQYF,TGTGCCAGCAGCTCGAGCGGGGGGGTGGCCTACGAGCAGTACTTC
TRBV5-1,TRBJ2-3,-,-,CASSLAGVPAHTQYF,TGCGCCAGCAGCTTGGCGGGGGTACCCGCTCATACGCAGTATTTT
TRBV28,TRBJ2-1,-,-,CASSLWEILPRASASKPNEQFF,TGTGCCAGCAGTTTATGGGAGATCCTCCCCAGGGCTAGCGCATCGAAACCTAATGAGCAGTTCTTC
TRBV7-2,TRBJ1-1,TRBD1,-,CASSLTGAGGTEAFF,TGTGCCAGCAGCCTGACCGGGGCAGGGGGCACTGAAGCTTTCTTT
TRBV4-1,TRBJ1-2,TRBD1,-,CASSQVQATGAFSYTF,TGCGCCAGCAGCCAAGTCCAAGCCACAGGGGCGTTTAGCTACACCTTC
TRBV6-6,TRBJ2-7,TRBD2,-,CASRGTSGGPYEQYF,TGTGCCAGCAGGGGGACTAGCGGGGGGCCCTACGAGCAGTACTTC
TRBV5-1,TRBJ2-2,-,-,CASSLRVTGSGRGSNTGELFF,TGCGCCAGCAGCTTGCGAGTTACAGGGTCAGGGCGGGGGAGCAACACCGGGGAGCTGTTTTTT
TRBV3-1/TRBV3-2,TRBJ1-2,TRBD1,few,CASSQAIQGGYGYTF,TGTGCCAGCAGCCAGGCCATTCAGGGGGGCTATGGCTACACCTTC
TRBV6-5,TRBJ1-1,-,-,CASTLNTEAFF,TGTGCCAGCACCCTAAACACTGAAGCTTTCTTT
TRBV7-2,TRBJ1-1,TRBD1,-,CASSFPGGRWNTEAFF,TGTGCCAGCAGCTTCCCAGGGGGGAGGTGGAACACTGAAGCTTTCTTT